This T cell receptor (beta chain) was observed in a study of blood T cell repertoires in COVID-19. In the study overall: Both acute and convalescent COVID-19 samples were obtained from the United States, Italy and Spain.

From germline, CDR1 is MNHEY and CDR2 SMNVEV (reference sequence). This CDR3 is built from 14 residues. The V and J ends lost 7 bases and 2 bases respectively, with 15 bases between them. The authors' processing: Scientists estimated how many nucleated cells there were by amplifying reference gene primers. Clones were read by immunoSEQ multiplex PCR, and TCRdb kept only the in-frame ones, dropping some. For V, J and clone size, that table is used; D and trimming come from the DNA. This sample has around 190,000 clones, with roughly 80% found just once. The chain carries TRBV27 and TRBJ2-7; TRBD2 is a possible D gene (7 bases). Specimen: peripheral blood. The receptor's source is a human donor in a cohort sampled during active COVID-19. CDR3 amino acids: CASTFAGATYEQYF. DNA for the CDR3: TGTGCCAGCACCTTCGCGGGGGCGACCTACGAGCAGTACTTC.